Shown below are 2 T cell receptor beta chains from a single sample sequenced in a study of regulatory T cells in long-lasting Graves disease. Building the TCR beta libraries relied on iRepertoire HTBI primers, and CDR3 regions underwent Arm-PCR. TCRdb redid the calling of the multiplex PCR reads with MiXCR, one entry per CDR3 protein. The profile covers around 460,000 distinct CDR3 sequences, with around a fifth appearing a single time and around 12% taken by the ten largest. Regarding time point: persistent/refractory GD, antithyroid drugs over 5 years with positive TRAb. PBMCs were the source of the RNA used for TCR sequencing. Material: peripheral blood mononuclear cells (PBMCs), obtained when the disease was refractory, from a patient treated with antithyroid drugs. The receptors derive from a female donor with Graves disease.

V gene TRBV7-2 combines with J gene TRBJ2-3; TRBD2 might be the D (6 bases). The CDR3 runs 15 residues. Germline V gene data show CDR1 as SGHTA and CDR2 as FQGNSA. The V gene lost 6 bases and the J gene lost 4 bases, with 17 bases spanning the gap. This CDR3 is CASSPNSGGADTQYF. Here the CDR3 DNA reads TGTGCCAGCAGTCCAAATAGCGGAGGGGCAGATACGCAGTATTTT.

This clonotype occurred many times. V is TRBV2 and J is TRBJ1-2, with D unclear. Germline V gene lookup returns CDR1 SNHLY and CDR2 FYNNEI. V lost 6 bases and J 6 bases, leaving 11 bases between the germline ends. This CDR3 has 12 residues. This CDR3 is CASRELIDGYTF. As DNA, the CDR3 is TGTGCCAGCAGAGAACTAATAGATGGCTACACCTTC.